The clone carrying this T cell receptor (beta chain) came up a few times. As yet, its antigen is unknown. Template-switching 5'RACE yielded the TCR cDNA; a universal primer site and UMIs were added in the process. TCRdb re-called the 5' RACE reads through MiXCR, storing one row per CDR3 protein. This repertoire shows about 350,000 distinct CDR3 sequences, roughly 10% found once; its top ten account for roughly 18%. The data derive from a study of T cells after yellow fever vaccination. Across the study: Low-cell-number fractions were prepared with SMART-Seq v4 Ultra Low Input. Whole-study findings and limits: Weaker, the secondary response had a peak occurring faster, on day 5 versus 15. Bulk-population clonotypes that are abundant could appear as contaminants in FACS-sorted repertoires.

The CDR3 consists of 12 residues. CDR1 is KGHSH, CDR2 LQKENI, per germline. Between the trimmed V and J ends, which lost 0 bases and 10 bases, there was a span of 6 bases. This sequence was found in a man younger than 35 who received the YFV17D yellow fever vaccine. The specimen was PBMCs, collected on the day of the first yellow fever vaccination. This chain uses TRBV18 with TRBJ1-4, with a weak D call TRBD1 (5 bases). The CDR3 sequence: CASSPPQGKLFF. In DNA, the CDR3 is TGTGCCAGCTCACCACCCCAGGGAAAACTGTTTTTT.